This T cell receptor beta chain was sequenced during a study of sequential checkpoint blockade in melanoma (dated by TCRdb to about 2019). Concerning the study at large: Patients were randomized 1:1 to first-line nivolumab followed by ipilimumab (arm A) or ipilimumab followed by nivolumab (arm B). Maintenance nivolumab was given following each of the two trial sequences. DNA from more than 70 pretreatment melanoma tumor samples was subjected to TCRbeta immunosequencing. Matched tumor biopsies were taken from twenty-two patients before treatment and at week 13, after single-agent nivolumab (arm A) or ipilimumab (arm B). Roughly 80% of the matched tumor biopsy pairs taken before and after treatment were from the same lesion.

The paper's findings and limits, for the study overall: In the nivolumab-first arm (arm A), pretreatment tumor TIL clonality was associated with response (P = .04). Small sample sizes and reduced statistical power limited the analyses of tumor T-cell fraction within each arm. Patients with increases in tumor T-cell fraction and clonality by week 13 were approximately 30 times more likely to achieve clinical benefit. The model for predicting response that combines TCR metrics with mutation burden needs to be validated in larger, independent patient cohorts. Tumor T-cell fraction and clonality were correlated with PD-L1 staining and CD8+ T-cell counts, but not with mutational load.

The treatment or condition label, as the study defines it: randomized to nivolumab then ipilimumab (arm A) or the reverse (arm B). None of the patients in the trial had previously been given DNA-damaging chemotherapy. Samples came from patients with melanoma in CheckMate 064, a randomized, open-label phase II trial of sequential checkpoint blockade. Genomic DNA from formalin-fixed paraffin-embedded (FFPE) tissue samples was used for tumor TCR sequencing. TCRbeta CDR3 regions were immunosequenced from genomic DNA with the immunoSEQ Assay. Genomic DNA was amplified by bias-controlled multiplex PCR before high-throughput sequencing. The authors' pipeline ran thus. To quantify the absolute abundance of each unique TCRbeta CDR3 region, the sequences were collapsed and filtered. Clonality, defined as 1 minus Pielou's evenness, was calculated using productive rearrangements only. Tumor T-cell fraction was calculated by normalizing TCRbeta template counts to usable DNA, which was estimated from several housekeeping genes. A previously published method was used to identify clones with significantly greater frequencies in on-treatment samples than in baseline samples. This is the immuneACCESS table as TCRdb keeps it, with only in-frame sequences that have V and J called. A part of the clones is gone; compared with another copy, unresolved V genes explain less than half, and the rest is unexplained. The V and J calls and clone size are taken from that table; D and trimming were inferred from the DNA. Counted in this sample were some 3,000 clones; just under 20% of them appeared once. 13% to 15% of the sample belongs to the ten largest clones.

This clone is medium-sized (0.01 to 0.1%). Its antigen remains unidentified. No much larger clone exists at a distance of one base, and base qualities are not known. The receptor comes from a human donor with melanoma. The sample here was tumor tissue (inferred from file names), taken from a patient given nivolumab and ipilimumab in sequence.

The nucleotides are TGTGCCAGCAGCTTACGGGGGCGAACCTACAATGAGCAGTTCTTC. The translation is CASSLRGRTYNEQFF. The V and J genes are TRBV11-3 and TRBJ2-1; the D gene cannot be resolved beyond TRBD1 or TRBD2, each matching 6 bases. V lost 2 bases and J lost 2 bases; the stretch between them is 10 bases long. Sequences SGHNT (CDR1) and YENEEA (CDR2) are obtained from the germline V gene. Inclusive of the bounding cysteine and phenylalanine, the CDR3 is 15 residues long. The entry retains the CDR3 DNA only, 45 bases that are in frame from base 1.